A selection of T cell receptor beta chains follows, all from one sample in a study of OX40 agonist ivuxolimab in advanced cancers. TCRdb's copy holds only in-frame clones and misses some; the assay was immunoSEQ multiplex PCR. The sample consists of more than 35,000 clones, around four fifths of them appearing once. The material sequenced was CD4+ or CD8+ T cells sorted from blood, taken in a trial of the OX40 agonist ivuxolimab. These receptors all come from an adult with an advanced solid tumor such as melanoma, head and neck, liver or kidney cancer. CDR3s include the opening cysteine and the closing phenylalanine or tryptophan. D genes are given only for firm matches. Size is omitted from some rows. Given values are once, few, many or a class for expanded clones.

clone_size: NA; d_call: NA; v_call: TRBV2; j_call: TRBJ2-1; cdr3_nt: TGTGCCAGCAGTGCTACTTGGCGATCGGGGAATGAGCAGTTCTTC; cdr3_aa: CASSATWRSGNEQFF
clone_size: NA; d_call: TRBD2; v_call: TRBV19; j_call: TRBJ2-5; cdr3_nt: TGTGCCAGTAGTCCGCGAGCGGGAGGGAGTGTGGAGACCCAGTACTTC; cdr3_aa: CASSPRAGGSVETQYF
clone_size: NA; d_call: TRBD1; v_call: TRBV28; j_call: TRBJ1-2; cdr3_nt: TGTGCCAGCAGTGAAGGGGGCGCAGATGGCTACACCTTC; cdr3_aa: CASSEGGADGYTF
clone_size: NA; d_call: TRBD1; v_call: TRBV19; j_call: TRBJ1-5; cdr3_nt: TGTGCCAGTCGCGGACAGGGCGATCAGCCCCAGCATTTT; cdr3_aa: CASRGQGDQPQHF
clone_size: once; d_call: NA; v_call: TRBV14; j_call: TRBJ2-2; cdr3_nt: TGTGCCAGCAGCTTTACAGGCGTTGGCGGGGAGCTGTTTTTT; cdr3_aa: CASSFTGVGGELFF
clone_size: NA; d_call: NA; v_call: TRBV5-1; j_call: TRBJ1-3; cdr3_nt: TGCGCCAGCGCAACCTCTGGGGTCTTCTCTGGAAACACCATATATTTT; cdr3_aa: CASATSGVFSGNTIYF
clone_size: few; d_call: NA; v_call: TRBV7-8; j_call: TRBJ2-3; cdr3_nt: TGTGCCAGCAGCTCTCGACTAGCGCAGTATTTT; cdr3_aa: CASSSRLAQYF
clone_size: NA; d_call: TRBD2; v_call: TRBV15; j_call: TRBJ2-1; cdr3_nt: TGTGCCACCAGCAGAGTGCTAACTAGCGGGAACAATGAGCAGTTCTTC; cdr3_aa: CATSRVLTSGNNEQFF
clone_size: NA; d_call: NA; v_call: TRBV9; j_call: TRBJ1-6; cdr3_nt: TGTGCCAGCAGCCCCCGAGGGATGGCTGGCACCTATAATTCACCCCTCCACTTT; cdr3_aa: CASSPRGMAGTYNSPLHF
clone_size: NA; d_call: NA; v_call: TRBV4-1; j_call: TRBJ1-2; cdr3_nt: TGCGCCAGCAGCCAAGATACCCACACTAACTATGGCTACACCTTC; cdr3_aa: CASSQDTHTNYGYTF
clone_size: medium-sized; d_call: NA; v_call: TRBV14; j_call: TRBJ1-1; cdr3_nt: TGTGCCAGCAGCGGACCCTCAAGGACTGAAGCTTTCTTT; cdr3_aa: CASSGPSRTEAFF
clone_size: NA; d_call: TRBD1; v_call: TRBV13; j_call: TRBJ1-3; cdr3_nt: TGTGCCAGCAGCACGCCTCAGACAGGGAGGGGATCCTCTGGAAACACCATATATTTT; cdr3_aa: CASSTPQTGRGSSGNTIYF
clone_size: NA; d_call: TRBD1; v_call: TRBV6-5; j_call: TRBJ1-1; cdr3_nt: TGTGCCAGCAGTTATGACAGGGATCCGAACACTGAAGCTTTCTTT; cdr3_aa: CASSYDRDPNTEAFF
clone_size: NA; d_call: TRBD2; v_call: TRBV7-2; j_call: TRBJ2-2; cdr3_nt: TGTGCCAGCAGCTTAGACGGGAGGTGGACCGGGGAGCTGTTTTTT; cdr3_aa: CASSLDGRWTGELFF
clone_size: NA; d_call: NA; v_call: TRBV29-1; j_call: TRBJ2-5; cdr3_nt: TGCAGCGTGACAGTCCACCAAGAGACCCAGTACTTC; cdr3_aa: CSVTVHQETQYF
clone_size: NA; d_call: TRBD1; v_call: TRBV6-1; j_call: TRBJ1-1; cdr3_nt: TGTGCCAGCTGGGACAGGGGTGTGGACACTGAAGCTTTCTTT; cdr3_aa: CASWDRGVDTEAFF
clone_size: NA; d_call: NA; v_call: TRBV28; j_call: TRBJ2-7; cdr3_nt: TGTGCCAGCAGTTTCGGCCACCCCAACGAGCAGTACTTC; cdr3_aa: CASSFGHPNEQYF
clone_size: NA; d_call: NA; v_call: TRBV10-3; j_call: TRBJ2-3; cdr3_nt: TGTGCCATCAGTGAAGAGGACGGGGGCACAGATACGCAGTATTTT; cdr3_aa: CAISEEDGGTDTQYF
clone_size: once; d_call: NA; v_call: TRBV7-7; j_call: TRBJ2-3; cdr3_nt: TGTGCTAGCAGCAACGGAGATACGCAGTATTTT; cdr3_aa: CASSNGDTQYF
clone_size: few; d_call: TRBD1; v_call: TRBV7-9; j_call: TRBJ1-1; cdr3_nt: TGTGCCAGCAGCTTACAGGGGGCGCAGGGGAACACTGAAGCTTTCTTT; cdr3_aa: CASSLQGAQGNTEAFF
clone_size: NA; d_call: NA; v_call: TRBV19; j_call: TRBJ2-7; cdr3_nt: TGTGCCAGTAGCCCGGGACACTACGAGCAGTACTTC; cdr3_aa: CASSPGHYEQYF
clone_size: NA; d_call: NA; v_call: TRBV2; j_call: TRBJ2-2; cdr3_nt: TGTGCCAGCAGTGGGAATAACGGGGCGAACACCGGGGAGCTGTTTTTT; cdr3_aa: CASSGNNGANTGELFF
clone_size: NA; d_call: TRBD1; v_call: TRBV2; j_call: TRBJ2-5; cdr3_nt: TGTGCCAGCAACTCCGGGACAGGGCAAGAGACCCAGTACTTC; cdr3_aa: CASNSGTGQETQYF
clone_size: few; d_call: TRBD1; v_call: TRBV18; j_call: TRBJ2-3; cdr3_nt: TGTGCCAGCTCACCTACCCGGACAGGGACCAGCACAGATACGCAGTATTTT; cdr3_aa: CASSPTRTGTSTDTQYF
clone_size: NA; d_call: NA; v_call: TRBV7-3; j_call: TRBJ2-2; cdr3_nt: TGTGCCAGCAGCCTTCCCGACAGGCCGAACACCGGGGAGCTGTTTTTT; cdr3_aa: CASSLPDRPNTGELFF
clone_size: NA; d_call: TRBD1; v_call: TRBV11-2; j_call: TRBJ1-1; cdr3_nt: TGTGCCAGCAGCTTGTGGGACTCGGGACAGAGGAACACTGAAGCTTTCTTT; cdr3_aa: CASSLWDSGQRNTEAFF
clone_size: NA; d_call: NA; v_call: TRBV5-1; j_call: TRBJ2-3; cdr3_nt: TGCGCCAGCAGCTTCAACACAGATACGCAGTATTTT; cdr3_aa: CASSFNTDTQYF
clone_size: NA; d_call: TRBD1; v_call: TRBV11-2; j_call: TRBJ2-7; cdr3_nt: TGTGCCAGCACCGAGACAGGGGGAGAGCAGTACTTC; cdr3_aa: CASTETGGEQYF
clone_size: once; d_call: TRBD1; v_call: TRBV6-5; j_call: TRBJ2-7; cdr3_nt: TGTGCCAGCAGTCCGCCGGGACAGGGTATTTACGAGCAGTACTTC; cdr3_aa: CASSPPGQGIYEQYF
clone_size: NA; d_call: NA; v_call: TRBV19; j_call: TRBJ2-5; cdr3_nt: TGTGCCAGTAGTAATGTCGGGGGAGAGGAGACCCAGTACTTC; cdr3_aa: CASSNVGGEETQYF
clone_size: NA; d_call: TRBD1; v_call: TRBV6-5; j_call: TRBJ2-7; cdr3_nt: TGTGCCAGCAGTGCCCCCGGGACAGGGGGCTACGAGCAGTACTTC; cdr3_aa: CASSAPGTGGYEQYF
clone_size: NA; d_call: NA; v_call: TRBV18; j_call: TRBJ2-1; cdr3_nt: TGTGCCAGCTCGTCACAGGGCCTTTCCTACAATGAGCAGTTCTTC; cdr3_aa: CASSSQGLSYNEQFF
clone_size: NA; d_call: NA; v_call: TRBV6-5; j_call: TRBJ1-4; cdr3_nt: TGTGCCAGCAGCTATACAGTTGCAACTAATGAAAAACTGTTTTTT; cdr3_aa: CASSYTVATNEKLFF
clone_size: NA; d_call: TRBD1; v_call: TRBV30; j_call: TRBJ2-2; cdr3_nt: TGTGCCTGCCGGGGACAGGGGATGGTCGGGGAGCTGTTTTTT; cdr3_aa: CACRGQGMVGELFF
clone_size: NA; d_call: TRBD2; v_call: TRBV6-6; j_call: TRBJ2-7; cdr3_nt: TGTGCCAGCAGCACCGGGACTAGCGGGAGGTACGAGCAGTACTTC; cdr3_aa: CASSTGTSGRYEQYF
clone_size: few; d_call: NA; v_call: TRBV30; j_call: TRBJ2-1; cdr3_nt: TGTGCCTGGAGTGTACGGTTCAATCCCCAAAATGAGCAGTTCTTC; cdr3_aa: CAWSVRFNPQNEQFF
clone_size: NA; d_call: TRBD2; v_call: TRBV5-1; j_call: TRBJ2-7; cdr3_nt: TGCGCCAGCAGGTCCCTCCCTAGCGGGGGCTACGAGCAGTACTTC; cdr3_aa: CASRSLPSGGYEQYF
clone_size: NA; d_call: NA; v_call: TRBV15; j_call: TRBJ1-5; cdr3_nt: TGTGCCACCAGCAGAGATCGGCCCCAAAGGGGCCAGCCCCAGCATTTT; cdr3_aa: CATSRDRPQRGQPQHF
clone_size: NA; d_call: NA; v_call: TRBV7-9; j_call: TRBJ2-7; cdr3_nt: TGTGCCAGCAGCTTCGGGGGGCGAGGGGGCGAGCAGTACTTC; cdr3_aa: CASSFGGRGGEQYF
clone_size: few; d_call: TRBD2; v_call: TRBV6-1; j_call: TRBJ2-4; cdr3_nt: TGTGCCAGCCTTAGCGGGTGGGGGGCCAAAAACATTCAGTACTTC; cdr3_aa: CASLSGWGAKNIQYF
clone_size: NA; d_call: TRBD2; v_call: TRBV30; j_call: TRBJ2-5; cdr3_nt: TGTGCCTGGAGCGAAGGACTAGCGGGGATTCAAGAGACCCAGTACTTC; cdr3_aa: CAWSEGLAGIQETQYF
clone_size: NA; d_call: NA; v_call: TRBV27; j_call: TRBJ2-3; cdr3_nt: TGTGCCAGCAGTTTACGCGGGACGAACTTATTGGCCGCAGATACGCAGTATTTT; cdr3_aa: CASSLRGTNLLAADTQYF
clone_size: NA; d_call: NA; v_call: TRBV5-5; j_call: TRBJ1-6; cdr3_nt: TGTGCCAGCAGCCTTGGACCGGAGGCTTCACCCCTCCACTTT; cdr3_aa: CASSLGPEASPLHF
clone_size: NA; d_call: NA; v_call: TRBV23-1; j_call: TRBJ1-4; cdr3_nt: TGCGCCAGCAGTCCCGGGCCGGGAGGTGAAAAACTGTTTTTT; cdr3_aa: CASSPGPGGEKLFF
clone_size: NA; d_call: NA; v_call: TRBV6-1; j_call: TRBJ1-3; cdr3_nt: TGTGCCAGCCTAAGGAACTACGACACCATATATTTT; cdr3_aa: CASLRNYDTIYF
clone_size: NA; d_call: TRBD2; v_call: TRBV9; j_call: TRBJ2-1; cdr3_nt: TGTGCCAGCAGCGCGTACGGGACTATCGACAATGAGCAGTTCTTC; cdr3_aa: CASSAYGTIDNEQFF
clone_size: NA; d_call: NA; v_call: TRBV5-1; j_call: TRBJ1-5; cdr3_nt: TGCGCCAGCAGCTTGGGGGGCCTCAATCAGCCCCAGCATTTT; cdr3_aa: CASSLGGLNQPQHF
clone_size: NA; d_call: TRBD2; v_call: TRBV30; j_call: TRBJ2-7; cdr3_nt: TGTGCCTGGACCATGACTAGCGGGGGTAAGGGGGAGCAGTACTTC; cdr3_aa: CAWTMTSGGKGEQYF
clone_size: NA; d_call: TRBD1; v_call: TRBV5-1; j_call: TRBJ1-5; cdr3_nt: TGCGCCAGCAGCCTTACAGGGGATAGCAATCAGCCCCAGCATTTT; cdr3_aa: CASSLTGDSNQPQHF
clone_size: NA; d_call: TRBD2; v_call: TRBV11-1; j_call: TRBJ2-7; cdr3_nt: TGTGCCAGCAGCCAGGTGACCGGGGGGGAGCAGTACTTC; cdr3_aa: CASSQVTGGEQYF
clone_size: few; d_call: NA; v_call: TRBV5-4; j_call: TRBJ2-3; cdr3_nt: TGTGCCAGCAGCAAGGACCGTTCGGATACGCAGTATTTT; cdr3_aa: CASSKDRSDTQYF
clone_size: medium-sized; d_call: NA; v_call: TRBV6-5; j_call: TRBJ1-1; cdr3_nt: TGTGCCAGCAGTCAGTCCCCAGGGGTGAACACTGAAGCTTTCTTT; cdr3_aa: CASSQSPGVNTEAFF
clone_size: NA; d_call: TRBD2; v_call: TRBV27; j_call: TRBJ2-3; cdr3_nt: TGTGCCAGCAGGGCTAGCGGGAGGACAGATACGCAGTATTTT; cdr3_aa: CASRASGRTDTQYF
clone_size: NA; d_call: NA; v_call: TRBV5-6; j_call: TRBJ1-2; cdr3_nt: TGTGCCAGCGATTACCGGGCCGTTGGACGGGATGGCTACACCTTC; cdr3_aa: CASDYRAVGRDGYTF
clone_size: NA; d_call: NA; v_call: TRBV5-8; j_call: TRBJ2-3; cdr3_nt: TGTGCCAGCAGCCGAGAAGGGTTGTACACAGATACGCAGTATTTT; cdr3_aa: CASSREGLYTDTQYF
clone_size: few; d_call: TRBD2; v_call: TRBV7-9; j_call: TRBJ2-7; cdr3_nt: TGTGCCAGCAGCTGGGGACTAGCGGGAGACGAGCAGTACTTC; cdr3_aa: CASSWGLAGDEQYF
clone_size: NA; d_call: TRBD1; v_call: TRBV4-1; j_call: TRBJ2-1; cdr3_nt: TGCGCCAGCAGCCGTGGACCCTCAGGGGGCTACAATGAGCAGTTCTTC; cdr3_aa: CASSRGPSGGYNEQFF
clone_size: NA; d_call: TRBD1; v_call: TRBV2; j_call: TRBJ1-1; cdr3_nt: TGTGCCAGCAGTGAACGACAGGGAACGGCAAACACTGAAGCTTTCTTT; cdr3_aa: CASSERQGTANTEAFF
clone_size: NA; d_call: TRBD1; v_call: TRBV27; j_call: TRBJ1-2; cdr3_nt: TGTGCCAGCAGGGGCAGGGGGAGTCCCCTAAGTAACTATGGCTACACCTTC; cdr3_aa: CASRGRGSPLSNYGYTF
clone_size: NA; d_call: NA; v_call: TRBV27; j_call: TRBJ2-6; cdr3_nt: TGTGCCAGCTGCTCCAGTCGTTCTGGGGCCAACGTCCTGACTTTC; cdr3_aa: CASCSSRSGANVLTF